The 14 T cell receptor beta chains presented below share a single source sample, sequenced in a study of T cells after yellow fever vaccination. From the 5' RACE reads, TCRdb called clonotypes with MiXCR, one entry per CDR3 protein. The sample includes hundreds of thousands of distinct CDR3 sequences, roughly 12% seen only once; the top ten take just under 15%. The material was PBMCs, obtained on the day of the yellow fever booster vaccination. The receptors come from a man aged 25 to 40 who received the YFV17D yellow fever vaccine.

The rearrangement uses TRBV20-1 and TRBJ1-5, with D possibly matching TRBD1 (6 bases). The V gene's germline CDR1 is DFQATT and CDR2 SNEGSKA (reference sequence). The CDR3 sequence is 14 residues long. The germline V and J ends were trimmed by 5 bases and 2 bases, with 13 bases remaining between them. CDR3 bases: TGCAGTGCTGCCAGGGGAGGGGGCAATCAGCCCCAGCATTTT. This translates into CSAARGGGNQPQHF.

This clonotype was detected only a few times. The chain links TRBV7-2 to TRBJ2-1; no firm D call. Germline loops: CDR1 SGHTA, CDR2 FQGNSA. V lost 3 bases to trimming and J lost 9 bases, with 12 bases between them. The CDR3 runs 13 residues. In nucleotides, the CDR3 is TGTGCCAGCAGCTTGGGTGTAGCCTTTGAGCAGTTCTTC. It yields the protein CASSLGVAFEQFF.

The V call is TRBV20-1, the J call TRBJ2-4; TRBD2 agrees at 11 bases. In germline, CDR1 is DFQATT, CDR2 SNEGSKA (reference sequence). The V segment lost 1 base and the J segment 6 bases; nucleotides outside the gene matches: 5. This CDR3 is 15 amino acids long. CDR3 nucleotides: TGCAGTGCTAGAGTGGGACTAGCGGACCGAAACATTCAGTACTTC. Residues: CSARVGLADRNIQYF.

This clonotype was seen only a few times. The V and J genes are TRBV27 and TRBJ2-7, with D unresolved. The CDR3 loop spans 14 amino acids. Germline lookup yields CDR1 MNHEY and CDR2 SMNVEV (reference sequence). Trimming took 2 bases from V and 0 from J, leaving 8 bases between them. As DNA, the CDR3 is TGTGCCAGCAGTTTAGGATTTCCCTCCTACGAGCAGTACTTC. It is translated as CASSLGFPSYEQYF.

This clonotype was observed at least ten times. The chain employs TRBV7-2 and TRBJ2-3; D not resolved. Trimming removed 5 bases at V and 6 bases at J, with 12 bases between. Germline CDR1 is SGHTA and CDR2 is FQGNSA. This CDR3 contains 13 residues. As DNA, the CDR3 is TGTGCCAGCAGCCTCGGTTTGGGGGATACGCAGTATTTT. Protein sequence: CASSLGLGDTQYF.

In this sample, this clonotype turned up many times. The chain has TRBV7-2 and TRBJ2-4; no firm D call. CDR1 and CDR2 from the germline V gene are SGHTA and FQGNSA. The CDR3 is made up of 14 amino acids. Between the trimmed V and J ends, which lost 3 bases and 2 bases, there was a span of 8 bases. Written as DNA, the CDR3 is TGTGCCAGCAGCTTCGAAGGGTCCAAAAACATTCAGTACTTC. This codes for CASSFEGSKNIQYF.

The V and J genes are TRBV20-1 and TRBJ2-3, with TRBD1 identical over 7 bases. With V trimmed by 5 bases and J by 6 bases, 11 bases remained unmatched. This CDR3 spans 14 amino acids. CDR1 DFQATT and CDR2 SNEGSKA come from the germline V gene (reference sequence). The CDR3 coding sequence is TGCAGTGCTCCCTGGACAGGAGTGAGGGATACGCAGTATTTT. It translates to CSAPWTGVRDTQYF.

This clonotype was found a few times. The V call is TRBV18, the J call TRBJ1-1; D is unclear. The CDR3 contains 13 residues. V was clipped by 4 bases and J by 7 bases, with 13 bases between them. The germline gives CDR1 KGHSH, CDR2 LQKENI. The CDR3, as DNA: TGTGCCAGCTCACTCGGGCCGGAGCTTGAAGCTTTCTTT. Encoded protein: CASSLGPELEAFF. The full variable domain, rest sourced from reference TRBV18 and TRBJ1-1, is NAGVMQNPRHLVRRRGQEARLRCSPMKGHSHVYWYRQLPEEGLKFMVYLQKENIIDESGMPKERFSAEFPKEGPSILRIQQVVRGDSAAYFCASSLGPELEAFFGQGTRLTVV.

The chain links TRBV6-1 to TRBJ1-2; no clear D. CDR3 length equals 11 residues. CDR1 is MNHNS and CDR2 is SASEGT in the germline V gene. V was shortened by 7 bases and J by 5 bases, with 8 bases between the two germline ends. The CDR3 sequence is CASTEGYGYTF. The CDR3, as DNA: TGTGCCAGCACTGAGGGTTATGGCTACACCTTC.

This chain connects TRBV4-2 to TRBJ2-7; TRBD2 matches 10 bases. With 4 bases clipped from V and 1 base from J, the junction kept 4 bases outside the gene matches. The CDR3 runs 15 residues. Germline V CDR1 and CDR2: LGHNA, YNFKEQ. CDR3 DNA: TGTGCCAGCAGCCTACAGCGGGAGGGGTCCTACGAGCAGTACTTC. Its translation: CASSLQREGSYEQYF.

This clonotype has only a few counts. The V and J genes are TRBV28 and TRBJ2-7, with 7 bases lining up with TRBD2. This CDR3 contains 15 residues. Per germline, CDR1 MDHEN and CDR2 SYDVKM. After removal of 5 bases from V and 0 bases from J, the junction contained 7 bases not matched to a gene. In DNA, the CDR3 is TGTGCCAGCAGTCCCCCAGCGGGGAGCTCCTACGAGCAGTACTTC. It is translated as CASSPPAGSSYEQYF.

The chain employs TRBV6-5 and TRBJ2-5, with 9 positions matching TRBD1. The CDR3 loop spans 16 amino acids. Germline CDR1 is MNHEY and CDR2 is SVGAGI. The trim removed 1 base at V and 7 bases at J, leaving 10 bases unmatched. CDR3 region: CASSYWTGATVGTQYF. The CDR3 DNA follows: TGTGCCAGCAGTTACTGGACAGGGGCGACTGTAGGGACCCAGTACTTC.

This clonotype was counted only a few times. This chain connects TRBV29-1 to TRBJ2-1, with 12 bases that match TRBD2. V shed 5 bases and J 2 bases; nucleotides not matched to a gene: 4. The CDR3 is 15 residues long. The germline V gene encodes CDR1 SQVTM and CDR2 ANQGSEA. Here the CDR3 DNA reads TGCAGCGTTCACCGGACTAGCGGGACCTACAATGAGCAGTTCTTC. Translated, it gives CSVHRTSGTYNEQFF.

Ten or more counts support this clonotype. The J gene is TRBJ1-2, the V gene TRBV20-1; D possibly corresponds to TRBD1 (5 bases). This CDR3 comprises 13 residues. Trimming pared 6 bases from V and 4 bases from J, leaving 15 bases between. The germline V gene has CDR1 DFQATT and CDR2 SNEGSKA (reference sequence). CDR3 sequence: CSASPGRSYGYTF. The CDR3 coding sequence is TGCAGTGCCTCACCGGGACGCTCCTATGGCTACACCTTC.